This section outlines one T cell receptor beta chain sequence together with its context. The authors extracted at least 6 micrograms of total RNA per sample. The data stem from a study of blood T cells in healthy people across ages. Per germline, CDR1 KGHDR and CDR2 SFDVKD. J gave up 3 bases and V 3 bases, and 5 bases lay outside the gene matches. The CDR3 covers 19 residues. Together with a sample-barcoded 5' primer, a J-beta primer mix was included in a second PCR lasting roughly 6 to 12 cycles. TCRdb used MiXCR to reprocess the 5' RACE reads, holding one entry per CDR3 protein. The data show roughly 720,000 distinct CDR3 sequences, 50% to 65% seen once.

The receptor was derived from an elderly man in good health. V gene TRBV24-1 combines with J gene TRBJ2-6; 15 bases map to TRBD2. Sequenced sample: blood. Here the CDR3 reads CATSDPRTSGRGGANVLTF. The DNA of the CDR3 is TGTGCCACCAGTGATCCCAGGACTAGCGGGAGGGGTGGGGCCAACGTCCTGACTTTC.